Sequencing of this T cell receptor beta chain was carried out in a study of OX40 agonist ivuxolimab in advanced cancers. Turning to the study itself: The treatment was a fully human IgG2 OX40 agonist, ivuxolimab.

Repertoires were generated with immunoSEQ multiplex PCR, while TCRdb's copy carries only in-frame clones and drops some. The table lists 45,000 to 55,000 clones, around 88% of them singletons, with around 14% in the top ten. Notes on the study in general: Patients with a partial response at 0.1-3.0 mg/kg had among the lowest clonal expansion.

Remarks on this clone: The antigen is unknown.

The CDR3 consists of 15 residues. Germline-derived CDR1 and CDR2 are MDHEN and SYDVKM. Trimming took 5 bases from V and 5 from J, leaving 17 bases between them. It was autoimmune disease history or systemic immunosuppression that excluded patients. The V gene is TRBV28, the J gene TRBJ2-3; tentatively, D is TRBD1 (6 bases). The sequence was obtained from an adult with an advanced solid tumor such as melanoma, head and neck, liver or kidney cancer. This material consisted of CD4+ or CD8+ T cells sorted from blood, taken in a trial of the OX40 agonist ivuxolimab. This CDR3 reads CASSPQGHPLDTQYF. The CDR3 region has the DNA TGTGCCAGCAGTCCTCAGGGACACCCGTTAGATACGCAGTATTTT. Full variable domain (remainder filled in from reference TRBV28 and TRBJ2-3): DVKVTQSSRYLVKRTGEKVFLECVQDMDHENMFWYRQDPGLGLRLIYFSYDVKMKEKGDIPEGYSVSREKKERFSLILESASTNQTSMYLCASSPQGHPLDTQYFGPGTRLTVL.